Listed below are T cell receptor beta chains from one sample, sequenced in a study of response to subunit inactivated influenza vaccine. One entry per CDR3 protein results from TCRdb running MiXCR on the RT-PCR reads. The sample carries 650,000 to 800,000 distinct CDR3 sequences, 18% recorded once. The sample consisted of PBMCs from blood, taken more than 4 days after vaccination. These receptors all come from a man in his forties or fifties who received an inactivated influenza vaccine. Both conserved end residues are part of each CDR3. D genes are given only for firm matches. Rows give clone size only sometimes, using once, few, many, or a class for an expanded clone.

few	TRBV14	TRBJ2-3	.	TGTGCCAGCAGCCAAAATCTTGGGGGGCCTTTCACTTTT	CASSQNLGGPFTF
once	TRBV20-1	TRBJ2-5	TRBD2	TGCAGTGCTAGTAGCGGCGGGAGAAGCGAGACCCAGTACTTC	CSASSGGRSETQYF
few	TRBV6-1	TRBJ1-5	.	TGTGCCAGCAGAACCGGGCCTGGGCAGCCCCAGCATTTT	CASRTGPGQPQHF
few	TRBV10-3	TRBJ2-7	.	TGTGCCATCAGTAGGACAGACTACGAGCAGTACTTC	CAISRTDYEQYF
few	TRBV7-9	TRBJ2-7	.	TGTGCCAGCAGCTTACCGAATTCCTACGAGCAGTACTTC	CASSLPNSYEQYF
few	TRBV7-2	TRBJ2-1	TRBD2	TGTGCCAGCAGCCCGACTAGCGTCAAGCAGTTCTTC	CASSPTSVKQFF
.	TRBV20-1	TRBJ2-3	.	TGCAGTGCTAAACAGGGCCGGAGCACAGATACGCAGTATTTT	CSAKQGRSTDTQYF
few	TRBV15	TRBJ2-7	TRBD1	TGTGCCACCAGCAGAGTTGGTGGGGGACAGGGTCACTACGAGCAGTACTTC	CATSRVGGGQGHYEQYF
.	TRBV6-1	TRBJ1-5	.	TGTGCCAGCAGCAATCTAGGGGGGATGGGTCAGCCCCAGCATTTT	CASSNLGGMGQPQHF
.	TRBV6-2/TRBV6-3	TRBJ2-1	.	TGTGCCAGCAGTTCCGGCAGGGTTTACGGGACCTACAATGAGCAGTTCTTC	CASSSGRVYGTYNEQFF
few	TRBV10-3	TRBJ1-5	.	TGTGCCATACAACAGGGTGGAGGTCAGCCCCAGCATTTT	CAIQQGGGQPQHF
many	TRBV4-2	TRBJ2-7	TRBD1	TGTGCCAGCAGCCAAGCCGGCGGACAGGGAGTTTACGAGCAGTACTTC	CASSQAGGQGVYEQYF
.	TRBV15	TRBJ2-1	.	TGTGCCACCAGCAGAGAAGGTATTGAGCAGTTCTTC	CATSREGIEQFF
.	TRBV2	TRBJ2-3	.	TGTGCCAGCAGTGAAGAGGGGTGGGCAGATACGCAGTATTTT	CASSEEGWADTQYF
few	TRBV19	TRBJ2-7	.	TGTGCCAGTGCCCCGGGGGACTCCTACGAGCAGTACTTC	CASAPGDSYEQYF
many	TRBV10-3	TRBJ2-5	.	TGTGCCATCAGAAGTTCGGGTAACGGAGAGACCCAGTACTTC	CAIRSSGNGETQYF
.	TRBV4-3	TRBJ2-1	TRBD1	TGCGCCAGCAGCCGAGGGACAGGGGGCATGAATGAGCAGTTCTTC	CASSRGTGGMNEQFF
.	TRBV20-1	TRBJ2-3	TRBD2	TGCAGTGCTCAGTTCGCGGGGGGATCAGATACGCAGTATTTT	CSAQFAGGSDTQYF
.	TRBV12-3/TRBV12-4	TRBJ2-4	TRBD1	TGTGCCAGCAGTCGCGTGACAGGGGTCAACATTCAGTACTTC	CASSRVTGVNIQYF
.	TRBV10-3	TRBJ2-3	TRBD2	TGTGCCATCAGTGAAACTATTCGGGGGGGCCGGACAGATACGCAGTATTTT	CAISETIRGGRTDTQYF
many	TRBV28	TRBJ1-1	TRBD1	TGTGCCAGCAGTCCGGACAGGACGTTCTCTGAAGCTTTCTTT	CASSPDRTFSEAFF
.	TRBV28	TRBJ2-2	.	TGTGCCAGCCTGCCGGCAGGGAACACCGGGGAGCTGTTTTTT	CASLPAGNTGELFF
.	TRBV15	TRBJ1-4	TRBD1	TGTGCCACCAGCAGAGACGGGGGACAGGTCGTGTATGAAAAACTGTTTTTT	CATSRDGGQVVYEKLFF
few	TRBV12-3/TRBV12-4	TRBJ1-4	.	TGTGCCAGCAGTTTTAGGGCGGGGAATGAAAAACTGTTTTTT	CASSFRAGNEKLFF
.	TRBV5-1	TRBJ2-7	TRBD1	TGCGCCAGCAGCTGGATACCGGGACAGGATGACGAGCAGTACTTC	CASSWIPGQDDEQYF
few	TRBV6-2/TRBV6-3	TRBJ2-5	TRBD1	TGTGCCACAGGGGGCGGACAGACCCAGTACTTC	CATGGGQTQYF
many	TRBV28	TRBJ2-7	TRBD2	TGTGCCAGCAAAGCGGGAGGCTACGAGCAGTACTTC	CASKAGGYEQYF
few	TRBV5-1	TRBJ2-7	.	TGCGCCAGCAGCCCAAGCGGGTTATGGGGGTTGGGCTACGAGCAGTACTTC	CASSPSGLWGLGYEQYF
.	TRBV11-2	TRBJ2-5	.	TGTGCCAGCAGCTCCCCCGGGACCCAGTACTTC	CASSSPGTQYF
many	TRBV7-2	TRBJ1-6	.	TGTGCCAGCAGCTTGTCCAGCAATTCACCCCTCCACTTT	CASSLSSNSPLHF
many	TRBV12-3/TRBV12-4	TRBJ2-3	TRBD1	TGTGCCAGCAGTTTCAGGGGGAGCACAGATACGCAGTATTTT	CASSFRGSTDTQYF
.	TRBV10-3	TRBJ2-1	.	TGTGCCATCAGTCCAGGGCGAGGAGCGAATGAGCAGTTCTTC	CAISPGRGANEQFF
few	TRBV20-1	TRBJ2-5	.	TGCAGTGCTAGAGATGTACAAGAGACCCAGTACTTC	CSARDVQETQYF
few	TRBV11-2	TRBJ2-1	.	TGTGCCAGCAGCTTAGAACGCGGGGGCCAAGGGGTAAATGAGCAGTTCTTC	CASSLERGGQGVNEQFF
few	TRBV12-3/TRBV12-4	TRBJ2-1	TRBD1	TGTGCCAGCAGGACAGGGAGTGGTGAGCAGTTCTTC	CASRTGSGEQFF
.	TRBV6-1	TRBJ2-5	.	TGTGCCAGCAGCCCAGTACAGTCAAAAGAGACCCAGTACTTC	CASSPVQSKETQYF
.	TRBV5-1	TRBJ2-3	TRBD1	TGCGCCAGCAGCTTGGGGACAGGGGACGCTACCTATACGCAGTATTTT	CASSLGTGDATYTQYF
few	TRBV28	TRBJ1-4	.	TGTGCCAGCAGTCCTCCCTCCCTGGGAAAACTGTTTTTT	CASSPPSLGKLFF
few	TRBV12-3/TRBV12-4	TRBJ2-7	.	TGTGCCAGCAGGCCCCGGGGGCTAGCGGTCGCCTACGAGCAGTACTTC	CASRPRGLAVAYEQYF
.	TRBV25-1	TRBJ2-7	.	TGTGCCAGCAGTGAATCGGGGAGGTGGGGCGAGCAGTACTTC	CASSESGRWGEQYF
.	TRBV3-1	TRBJ2-7	.	TGTGCCAGCAGCCCTTTCGCGGGTTCCTACGAGCAGTACTTC	CASSPFAGSYEQYF
few	TRBV18	TRBJ2-6	.	TGTGCCAGCTCACCGTTTACAGGGAGTACTGGGGCCAACGTCCTGACTTTC	CASSPFTGSTGANVLTF
.	TRBV18	TRBJ1-1	.	TGTGCCAGCTCACCACGGTTGGAGGGGGGCACTGAAGCTTTCTTT	CASSPRLEGGTEAFF
.	TRBV28	TRBJ1-2	.	TGTGCCAGCAGTTTACTGACATCTAACTATGGCTACACCTTC	CASSLLTSNYGYTF
.	TRBV4-3	TRBJ1-5	.	TGCGCCAGCAGCCAAGTCCCGTGGGGAGGCAATCAGCCCCAGCATTTT	CASSQVPWGGNQPQHF
few	TRBV7-9	TRBJ2-5	.	TGTGCCAGCAGACCTGCCGCAAATTGGGAAGAGACCCAGTACTTC	CASRPAANWEETQYF
.	TRBV2	TRBJ2-5	TRBD1	TGTGCCAGCAAGGCAGGGGGCCAAGAGACCCAGTACTTC	CASKAGGQETQYF
many	TRBV11-2	TRBJ2-5	.	TGTGCCAGCAGCATCGTGAGACAGAGCCAAGAGACCCAGTACTTC	CASSIVRQSQETQYF
many	TRBV6-1	TRBJ1-1	TRBD1	TGTGCCAGCAGTGAGACAGGGCGGAACACTGAAGCTTTCTTT	CASSETGRNTEAFF
few	TRBV20-1	TRBJ1-2	.	TGCAGTGCCGAGCCCGGGGGGCGTAGCTATGGCTACACCTTC	CSAEPGGRSYGYTF
.	TRBV20-1	TRBJ2-1	TRBD2	TGCAGTGCTAGAGACCCGGGGGGGGGCGATGAGCAGTTCTTC	CSARDPGGGDEQFF
.	TRBV5-1	TRBJ1-1	.	TGCGCCAGCAGCTCTGGACGGTCTTCGGCTTTCTTT	CASSSGRSSAFF
.	TRBV20-1	TRBJ2-1	TRBD2	TGCAGTGCTCCCCTGAGCGGGAACTACAATGAGCAGTTCTTC	CSAPLSGNYNEQFF
few	TRBV24-1	TRBJ2-2	TRBD1	TGTGCCACCAGTGACGCGGACGGGACAGGCAACACCGGGGAGCTGTTTTTT	CATSDADGTGNTGELFF
.	TRBV5-1	TRBJ1-1	.	TGCGCCAGCAGGGTTTGGGGAATGAACACTGAAGCTTTCTTT	CASRVWGMNTEAFF
few	TRBV11-1	TRBJ1-6	TRBD1	TGTGCCAGCAGCTACTCGACCGGGACAGGGGCCTACTATGTAGATTCACCCCTCCACTTT	CASSYSTGTGAYYVDSPLHF
.	TRBV6-1	TRBJ2-3	TRBD2	TGTGCCAGCAAGGTAGCGGGAGGCCCTATACAGTATTTT	CASKVAGGPIQYF
many	TRBV20-1	TRBJ2-5	.	TGCAGTGCTAGATTACCGGGGCCCCAAGAGACCCAGTACTTC	CSARLPGPQETQYF
few	TRBV29-1	TRBJ2-1	TRBD1	TGCAGCGTTGACCGCCCGGGACAGGGCTACAATGAGCAGTTCTTC	CSVDRPGQGYNEQFF
few	TRBV7-9	TRBJ2-7	.	TGTGCCAGCAGCTTCCTAAGGGTAGTAGACGAGCAGTACTTC	CASSFLRVVDEQYF